The next 25 T cell receptor beta chains were all read from a single sample in a study of post-analysis software for immune sequencing data. These receptors are not linked to any known antigen. Unique molecular identifiers tagged the TCR beta cDNA libraries. TCRdb re-called the PCR reads with MiXCR, one entry per CDR3 protein. The table lists hundreds of thousands of distinct CDR3 sequences, around 47% of them singletons, with roughly 1.8% in the top ten. Points from the study as a whole: Relative to controls, patients had five TRBV segments at higher frequency, with TRBV5-6, TRBV5-1 and TRBV20-1 among these.

Input material: blood. These TCRs come from a girl between 10 and 17 years old with multiple sclerosis.

This clonotype was recorded at least ten times. This chain links TRBV10-3 with TRBJ2-5; 8 nucleotides agree with TRBD2. V trimming: 0 bases; J trimming: 5 bases; junction bases outside the gene matches: 5. Germline V gene lookup returns CDR1 ENHRY and CDR2 SYGVKD. The CDR3 is 15 residues long. The CDR3 sequence: CAISESGSGKETQYF. CDR3 DNA: TGTGCCATCAGTGAGTCAGGTAGCGGGAAGGAGACCCAGTACTTC.

This sequence joins TRBV6-5 and TRBJ2-1, with D unclear. The J call may be faulty, since TRBJ2-7 better matches the DNA end. Germline V gives CDR1 MNHEY, CDR2 SVGAGI. The CDR3 is 16 amino acids. CDR3 DNA sequence: TGTGCCAGCAGCCCCGGACGGGCCCCTAAGTACAATGAGCAGTACTTC. Translated, it gives CASSPGRAPKYNEQYF.

The chain joins TRBV20-1 to TRBJ2-6, with 11 bases aligning to TRBD2. The germline V gene has CDR1 DFQATT and CDR2 SNEGSKA (reference sequence). The CDR3 sequence is 16 residues long. The junction had 4 bases not matched to a gene; V was cut back by 4 bases and J by 2 bases. The CDR3 DNA sequence: TGCAGTGCTAACGTAGCGGGGGGGCCTGGGGCCAACGTCCTGACTTTC. Translation gives CSANVAGGPGANVLTF.

The gene calls are TRBV7-2 and TRBJ2-4, with D perhaps TRBD1 (6 bases). Germline V gene lookup returns CDR1 SGHTA and CDR2 FQGNSA. This CDR3 spans 13 amino acids. Trimming left V 6 bases short and J 4 bases short, with 10 bases between. Here the CDR3 DNA reads TGTGCCAGCAGATCGCAGGGGAAAAACATTCAGTACTTC. Amino acid sequence: CASRSQGKNIQYF.

Here the CDR3 DNA reads TGCAGCGTTGAACCCACTCTCGGGAGCGGGAGTACGTATGAGCAGTTCTTC. It translates to CSVEPTLGSGSTYEQFF. The chain recombines TRBV29-1 with TRBJ2-1; 8 positions agree with TRBD2. CDR1 and CDR2 (germline): SQVTM, ANQGSEA. V was pared by 2 bases and J by 8 bases, with 17 bases of the junction left unmatched. This CDR3 comprises 17 residues.

CDR3 protein: CSASGGYTF. The CDR3, as DNA: TGCAGTGCTAGTGGCGGCTACACCTTC. The chain has TRBV20-1 and TRBJ1-2, with unresolved D. V dropped 3 bases and J dropped 8 bases, with 4 bases sitting between them. Germline V gene lookup returns CDR1 DFQATT and CDR2 SNEGSKA (reference sequence). The CDR3 loop spans 9 amino acids.

The CDR3 reads CASAEVGTGGWSYEQYF. The DNA of the CDR3 is TGTGCCAGCGCCGAAGTAGGGACAGGGGGATGGTCCTACGAGCAGTACTTC. The chain couples TRBV28 to TRBJ2-7; 11 bases map to TRBD1. In germline, CDR1 is MDHEN, CDR2 SYDVKM. Losses at the gene ends were 8 bases for V and 1 base for J; bases not matched to a gene: 13. The CDR3 is made up of 17 amino acids.

This clonotype was observed once. This rearrangement joins TRBV11-3 to TRBJ1-2, with 7 bases matching TRBD1. The CDR3 contains 14 residues. Germline V gives CDR1 SGHNT, CDR2 YENEEA. The J segment lost 7 bases and the V segment lost 5 bases, leaving 10 bases of the junction unmatched. For the CDR3, the DNA is TGTGCCAGCAGCCGCACAGGGGATAGGAGTGGCTACACCTTC. It codes for CASSRTGDRSGYTF.

The V call is TRBV10-3, the J call TRBJ1-2; D gene unclear. Trimming left V 6 bases short and J 2 bases short, with 16 bases between. Germline-derived CDR1 and CDR2 are ENHRY and SYGVKD. The CDR3 is made up of 15 amino acids. DNA for the CDR3: TGTGCCATCAGGGCAGCAAGAGGGCAGAACTATGGCTACACCTTC. Amino acids: CAIRAARGQNYGYTF.

This clonotype occurred a few times. With a much larger clone just one base away, this may be a read error. Here the CDR3 DNA reads TGTGCCAGCAGCTTCTTCGAGCGGGCCTACAAGCAGTACTTC. Translated: CASSFFERAYKQYF. The J gene is TRBJ2-5, the V gene TRBV7-2; TRBD2 is a possible D gene (6 bases). V was cut by 3 bases and J by 11 bases, with 19 bases left in between. The CDR3 length is 14 residues. CDR1 is SGHTA and CDR2 is FQGNSA in the germline V gene. Drawing the rest from reference TRBV7-2 and TRBJ2-5, the complete variable domain is GAGVSQSPSNKVTEKGKDVELRCDPISGHTALYWYRQSLGQGLEFLIYFQGNSAPDKSGLPSDRFSAERTGGSVSTLTIQRTQQEDSAVYLCASSFFERAYKQYFGPGTRLLVL.

This chain connects TRBV20-1 to TRBJ2-5; possibly TRBD1 or TRBD2 for D (6 bases each). The V and J ends lost 1 base and 11 bases respectively, with 20 bases between them. Germline V lookup: CDR1 DFQATT, CDR2 SNEGSKA (reference sequence). The CDR3 runs to 14 residues. CDR3 coding DNA: TGCAGTGCTAGAGTGGGTGGGGACACGGGGGAGCAGTACTTC. Protein product: CSARVGGDTGEQYF.

The genes are TRBV7-2 and TRBJ2-7; D is tentatively TRBD1 or TRBD2 (6 bases each). CDR3 length: 15 amino acids. V was cut by 3 bases and J by 0 bases, with 12 bases left in between. In germline, CDR1 is SGHTA, CDR2 FQGNSA. CDR3 nucleotide sequence: TGTGCCAGCAGCTTTGGAGGGGGAAGCTCCTACGAGCAGTACTTC. Translating gives CASSFGGGSSYEQYF.

V is TRBV7-8 and J is TRBJ1-2; 9 bases map to TRBD1. After removal of 5 bases from V and 10 bases from J, the junction contained 8 bases not matched to a gene. The CDR3 is 13 residues long. Germline V lookup: CDR1 SGHVS, CDR2 FQNEAQ. The CDR3 protein is CASSPGQGSNYTF. CDR3 in DNA: TGTGCCAGCAGCCCGGGACAGGGATCAAACTACACCTTC.

J is TRBJ2-1 and V is TRBV7-2, with 10 bases aligning to TRBD1. CDR1 is SGHTA and CDR2 is FQGNSA in the germline V gene. This CDR3 is built from 15 residues. J was trimmed by 7 bases and V by 5 bases; bases with no gene match: 8. The CDR3 reads CASSPRTGGGNEQFF. In nucleotides, the CDR3 is TGTGCCAGCAGCCCACGGACAGGGGGTGGAAATGAGCAGTTCTTC.

In this sample, this clonotype turned up a few times. V usage is TRBV28 and J usage is TRBJ2-7, with TRBD2 matching over 11 bases. The CDR3 is 17 amino acids. V lost 5 bases and J lost 4; bases outside the gene matches: 13. Germline V gene sequence: CDR1 MDHEN, CDR2 SYDVKM. In nucleotides, the CDR3 is TGTGCCAGCAGTCCCCGCCGCCCTAGCGGGAGGTGGTACGAGCAGTACTTC. Translating gives CASSPRRPSGRWYEQYF. The full variable domain, in which reference TRBV28 and TRBJ2-7 provide the parts outside the CDR3, is DVKVTQSSRYLVKRTGEKVFLECVQDMDHENMFWYRQDPGLGLRLIYFSYDVKMKEKGDIPEGYSVSREKKERFSLILESASTNQTSMYLCASSPRRPSGRWYEQYFGPGTRLTVT.

This sequence joins TRBV19 and TRBJ1-2, with D hard to call. Germline lookup yields CDR1 LNHDA and CDR2 SQIVND (reference sequence). Trimming stripped 4 bases from V and 3 bases from J, with 15 bases between. This CDR3 comprises 15 residues. This chain's CDR3 is CASSTPSGHHYGYTF. CDR3 in DNA: TGTGCCAGTAGTACTCCGAGTGGTCACCACTATGGCTACACCTTC.

This rearrangement joins TRBV5-6 to TRBJ2-1, with D possibly being TRBD1 (7 bases). V shed 1 base and J shed 12 bases, with 11 bases lying between them. From germline, CDR1 is SGHDT and CDR2 YYEEEE. The CDR3 runs to 12 residues. CDR3 in amino acids: CASSLSQGGQFF. The CDR3, as DNA: TGTGCCAGCAGCTTGAGTCAGGGGGGGCAGTTCTTC. The variable domain in full, with the rest retrieved from reference TRBV5-6 and TRBJ2-1, is DAGVTQSPTHLIKTRGQQVTLRCSPKSGHDTVSWYQQALGQGPQFIFQYYEEEERQRGNFPDRFSGHQFPNYSSELNVNALLLGDSALYLCASSLSQGGQFFGPGTRLTVL.

CDR3: CASSPSASGREYF. The CDR3 nucleotides are TGTGCCAGCAGCCCTTCGGCTAGCGGGCGCGAGTACTTC. This sequence joins TRBV11-2 and TRBJ2-5; TRBD2 matches at 8 bases. The trim removed 5 bases at V and 12 bases at J, leaving 11 bases unmatched. Germline CDR1 reads SGHAT; CDR2 reads FQNNGV. The length of the CDR3 is 13 residues.

This clonotype was counted ten times or more. This chain uses TRBV12-3 or TRBV12-4 with TRBJ2-3; the D is unclear. The V gene lost 8 bases and the J gene lost 8 bases, with 11 bases spanning the gap. The CDR3 has 11 residues. As DNA, the CDR3 is TGTGCCAGCGGGGTTTCCTCTACGCAGTATTTT. It codes for CASGVSSTQYF.

J is TRBJ1-5 and V is TRBV29-1; TRBD1 might be the D (5 bases). CDR1 is SQVTM, CDR2 ANQGSEA, per germline. The CDR3 is made up of 14 amino acids. V was shortened by 5 bases and J by 1 base, with 12 bases between the two germline ends. Here the CDR3 DNA reads TGCAGCGTTACAGAGGGGTTAAGCAATCAGCCCCAGCATTTT. It encodes CSVTEGLSNQPQHF.

This chain joins TRBV5-1 and TRBJ2-7; TRBD1 matches 11 bases. The CDR3 consists of 15 residues. V shed 4 bases and J 3 bases; nucleotides not matched to a gene: 6. Germline loops: CDR1 SGHRS, CDR2 YFSETQ. CDR3 coding DNA: TGCGCCAGCAGCACCGGACAGGGGGCAGTCTACGAGCAGTACTTC. Its protein is CASSTGQGAVYEQYF. The entire variable domain, with the rest obtained from reference TRBV5-1 and TRBJ2-7, is as follows: KAGVTQTPRYLIKTRGQQVTLSCSPISGHRSVSWYQQTPGQGLQFLFEYFSETQRNKGNFPGRFSGRQFSNSRSEMNVSTLELGDSALYLCASSTGQGAVYEQYFGPGTRLTVT.

This chain connects TRBV12-3 or TRBV12-4 to TRBJ2-3; TRBD2 might be the D (6 bases). Trimming shortened V by 1 base and J by 13 bases, and 12 bases separated the two germline ends. This CDR3 comprises 12 residues. Here the CDR3 DNA reads TGTGCCAGCAGTTTAGGGCGGGAAGTCGAGTATTTT. The encoded protein is CASSLGREVEYF.

This clonotype has just a few counts. V gene TRBV7-6 combines with J gene TRBJ2-1, with 8 bases fitting TRBD2. The CDR3 runs to 12 residues. Trimming cost V 5 bases and J 10 bases; bases outside gene matches: 4. CDR1 is SGHVS, CDR2 FNYEAQ, per germline. The CDR3 here is CASSAGLAEQFF. The CDR3 DNA is TGTGCCAGCAGCGCCGGACTAGCAGAGCAGTTCTTC.

The chain has TRBV5-6 and TRBJ2-1; tentative D call: TRBD2 (6 bases). This CDR3 contains 20 residues. The V gene lost 1 base and the J gene lost 0 bases, with 23 bases spanning the gap. CDR1 SGHDT and CDR2 YYEEEE come from the germline V gene. The CDR3 coding sequence is TGTGCCAGCAGCTTGTTCTTGTTAGTCGGCGGGATCAGCTCCTACAATGAGCAGTTCTTC. Translating it yields CASSLFLLVGGISSYNEQFF.

The sample holds a few counts of this clonotype. The V gene is TRBV7-2, the J gene TRBJ2-7; D unclear. CDR1 is SGHTA, CDR2 FQGNSA, per germline. V dropped 7 bases and J dropped 2 bases, with 6 bases sitting between them. This CDR3 is built from 11 residues. CDR3 loop: CASTDAYEQYF. For the CDR3, the DNA is TGTGCCAGCACGGATGCCTACGAGCAGTACTTC. The complete variable domain, with remaining parts taken from reference TRBV7-2 and TRBJ2-7, reads GAGVSQSPSNKVTEKGKDVELRCDPISGHTALYWYRQSLGQGLEFLIYFQGNSAPDKSGLPSDRFSAERTGGSVSTLTIQRTQQEDSAVYLCASTDAYEQYFGPGTRLTVT.